This record covers a single T cell receptor (beta chain). The antigen is not known. V was pared by 2 bases and J by 0 bases, with 5 bases between. CDR1 MGHDK and CDR2 SYGVNS come from the germline V gene. This CDR3 is 14 amino acids long. The data stem from a study of CD8 T cells in ankylosing spondylitis. Regarding the study as a whole: Earlier literature documents some of the motif variants in reactive arthritis synovial fluid and blood. Enrichment of disease-linked clones was reportedly significant in matched ankylosing spondylitis synovial fluid.

Quantitative barcoded 5'-RACE was used to prepare TCR beta libraries. Using its own MiXCR run on the 5' RACE reads, TCRdb lists one record per CDR3 protein. The table includes approximately 35,000 distinct CDR3 sequences, 13% to 15% detected once. The material sequenced was blood. The sequence came from a male donor with ankylosing spondylitis or in good health (not recorded which). The chain uses TRBV25-1 and TRBJ1-3, with D unclear. CDR3 in DNA: TGTGCCAGCAGTGAAGGGTTCTCTGGAAACACCATATATTTT. Translated, it gives CASSEGFSGNTIYF.